This T cell receptor beta chain was identified during a study of T cell repertoires in ileal Crohn's disease. Overall study: Median disease duration was approximately eight years; 35% to 45% smoked at surgery.

Time point here: neoterminal ileum biopsy at postoperative endoscopy, about 6 months after surgery. Turning to this clone: Its antigen remains unknown.

Germline lookup yields CDR1 SGHRS and CDR2 YFSETQ. V lost 6 bases, J lost 1 base, and 14 bases lay in between. CDR3 size: 15 residues. Whole-study results and caveats: Endoscopic recurrence occurred in every patient whose clonality exceeded 26.8%. Clonal expansions were more frequent in active smokers than non-smokers at surgery.

TCRB immunosequencing input was about 520 nanograms of biopsy DNA per sample. This table comes from immunoSEQ multiplex PCR, and its TCRdb copy is limited to in-frame clones, with some not included. The sample lists approximately 12,000 clones; about 77% were seen once. V usage is TRBV5-1 and J usage is TRBJ2-1; D not certain. Sequencing used ileal tissue. This receptor was taken from an adult with Crohn's disease. The CDR3 DNA reads TGCGCCAGCAAGTTCACGCCCGGGTCCTACAATGAGCAGTTCTTC. Translated: CASKFTPGSYNEQFF. The variable domain in full, completed from reference TRBV5-1 and TRBJ2-1, reads KAGVTQTPRYLIKTRGQQVTLSCSPISGHRSVSWYQQTPGQGLQFLFEYFSETQRNKGNFPGRFSGRQFSNSRSEMNVSTLELGDSALYLCASKFTPGSYNEQFFGPGTRLTVL.